The source of this T cell receptor (beta chain) is a study of T cells in Graves' hyperthyroidism and ophthalmopathy. Findings and caveats of the study: It was a median approximately six months before onset that the model predicted ophthalmopathy. Blood also contained most expanded thyroid clonotypes above 0.001.

RNA transcripts served as the template for amplifying TCR beta CDR3 regions. First-round RT-PCR targeting the TCR CDR3 was performed with the HTBI primer set. TCRdb re-derived calls from the multiplex PCR reads in MiXCR, one entry per CDR3 protein. The table includes a few hundred thousand distinct CDR3 sequences, roughly an eighth detected once. Ophthalmopathy patients had moderate-to-severe active disease, CAS ≥3, NOSPECS ≥4, and disease duration under 3 months. Clinical symptoms, serum thyroxine and TRAb, thyroid ultrasound and orbital computed tomography were used for the diagnoses. At least ten counts were recorded for this clonotype. No antigen is known for it. CDR3 length: 17 amino acids. V was cut by 7 bases and J by 1 base, with 22 bases left in between. Germline CDR1 is SNHLY and CDR2 is FYNNEI.

This chain joins TRBV2 and TRBJ1-1; D perhaps matches TRBD1 (5 bases). This TCR came from a middle-aged woman with Graves' ophthalmopathy. Source material: blood. The CDR3 coding sequence is TGTGCCAGCACCGGCCAGGGACGCCTAAGGTCGAACACTGAAGCTTTCTTT. Its translation: CASTGQGRLRSNTEAFF. Looking up the rest from reference TRBV2 and TRBJ1-1 gives the full variable domain: EPEVTQTPSHQVTQMGQEVILRCVPISNHLYFYWYRQILGQKVEFLVSFYNNEISEKSEIFDDQFSVERPDGSNFTLKIRSTKLEDSAMYFCASTGQGRLRSNTEAFFGQGTRLTVV.